The next 20 T cell receptor beta chains were all read from a single sample in a study of blood T cells in healthy people across ages. It was with a sample-barcoded 5' primer and a J-beta primer mix that a second PCR of roughly 6 to 12 cycles was run. TCRdb passed the 5' RACE reads through MiXCR, listing each CDR3 protein once. The table lists around 710,000 distinct CDR3 sequences, 43% of them singletons, with 20% to 25% in the top ten. The sequenced material came from blood. These receptors all come from a woman in her sixties or seventies in good health.

V is TRBV7-9 and J is TRBJ2-7; 10 nucleotides align to TRBD2. Germline CDR1 and CDR2: SEHNR and FQNEAQ (reference sequence). The CDR3 is made up of 17 amino acids. The ends lost 1 base at V and 3 bases at J; junction bases unmatched: 9. DNA for the CDR3: TGTGCCAGCAGCTTAGATCCTAGCGGGAGATTGATCTACGAGCAGTACTTC. Translating it yields CASSLDPSGRLIYEQYF.

In this sample, this clonotype turned up a few times. The chain links TRBV5-1 to TRBJ2-5; possibly TRBD2 for D (6 bases). From germline, CDR1 is SGHRS and CDR2 YFSETQ. Trimming cost V 3 bases and J 7 bases, with 13 bases left between them. This CDR3 has 13 amino acids. Written as DNA, the CDR3 is TGCGCCAGCAGCTGGGCTGAGGAGGGGACCCAGTACTTC. It codes for CASSWAEEGTQYF.

V gene TRBV6-2 or TRBV6-3 combines with J gene TRBJ2-1; 12 bases are shared with TRBD2. The ends lost 6 bases at V and 5 bases at J; junction bases unmatched: 8. This CDR3 is 16 amino acids long. Germline V gives CDR1 MNHEY, CDR2 SVGEGT. The CDR3 bases are TGTGCCAGCAGCGACCCTAGCGGGAGGGCCCACAATGAGCAGTTCTTC. This sequence encodes CASSDPSGRAHNEQFF.

Points on this clonotype: A read error may be the cause here, since a much bigger clone is one base away. This chain connects TRBV6-6 to TRBJ2-1; D is unresolved. Germline V gives CDR1 MNHNY, CDR2 SVGAGI (reference sequence). The CDR3 runs 12 residues. V was shortened by 6 bases and J by 13 bases, with 16 bases between the two germline ends. CDR3 sequence (DNA): TGTGCCAGCAGCGGAAAGTCCAACATTCAGTTCTTC. Its protein is CASSGKSNIQFF.

The V call is TRBV28, the J call TRBJ2-1; TRBD2 matches at 10 bases. This CDR3 has 17 residues. Germline assignment: CDR1 MDHEN and CDR2 SYDVKM. J lost 1 base, V lost 3 bases, and 6 bases had no gene match. The CDR3 sequence: CASSFVMGLASYNEQFF. The CDR3 DNA sequence: TGTGCCAGCAGTTTCGTAATGGGACTAGCGTCCTACAATGAGCAGTTCTTC.

This clonotype has more than one count but fewer than ten. The J gene is TRBJ1-2, the V gene TRBV30; D may be TRBD1 (5 bases). Deletions cut 8 bases from V and 0 bases from J, with 13 bases between. This CDR3 contains 13 residues. From germline, CDR1 is GTSNPN and CDR2 SVGIG (reference sequence). In DNA form, the CDR3 reads TGTGCCCGGCCGACAGAGTCTAACTATGGCTACACCTTC. It translates to CARPTESNYGYTF.

The chain has TRBV4-2 and TRBJ1-2; unclear D gene. Trimming left V 3 bases short and J 3 bases short, with 14 bases between. CDR1 LGHNA and CDR2 YNFKEQ come from the germline V gene. The CDR3 has 15 amino acids. The CDR3 region has the DNA TGTGCCAGCAGCCAGCCCGGAGGAGCGGACTATGGCTACACCTTC. Encoded protein: CASSQPGGADYGYTF.

This clonotype has only a few counts. The chain employs TRBV7-2 and TRBJ2-7, with D unclear. Trimming took 4 bases from V and 0 from J, leaving 16 bases between them. Germline values: CDR1 SGHTA, CDR2 FQGNSA. The length of the CDR3 is 16 residues. The CDR3 region is CASSWTQDVASYEQYF. The CDR3 nucleotides read TGTGCCAGCAGCTGGACCCAGGACGTGGCCTCCTACGAGCAGTACTTC.

The chain couples TRBV7-2 to TRBJ2-5; the D gene could be TRBD1 or TRBD2 (5 bases each). CDR3 length: 17 amino acids. The V gene lost 5 bases and the J gene lost 0 bases, with 19 bases spanning the gap. Germline lookup yields CDR1 SGHTA and CDR2 FQGNSA. In DNA form, the CDR3 reads TGTGCCAGCAGCCTCCCGGCGGGCAGGGATAACCAAGAGACCCAGTACTTC. Its protein product is CASSLPAGRDNQETQYF.

This clonotype has only a few counts. V gene TRBV4-1 combines with J gene TRBJ2-3; D not certain. The CDR3 runs 15 residues. V was cut by 1 base and J by 0 bases, with 8 bases left in between. Germline V gene data show CDR1 as MGHRA and CDR2 as YSYEKL. The CDR3: CASSQVGRSTDTQYF. CDR3 bases: TGCGCCAGCAGCCAAGTTGGCCGGAGCACAGATACGCAGTATTTT.

This clonotype was seen a handful of times. The chain is built from TRBV6-5 and TRBJ1-2; D might be TRBD1 (5 bases). V lost 5 bases and J 8 bases, leaving 12 bases between the germline ends. The germline V gene encodes CDR1 MNHEY and CDR2 SVGAGI. The CDR3 has 12 residues. The CDR3 is CASSRGGGGYTF. CDR3 nucleotide sequence: TGTGCCAGCAGTCGCGGGGGTGGGGGCTACACCTTC.

The rearrangement joins TRBV7-6 to TRBJ1-4, with D possibly being TRBD1 (5 bases). The CDR3 has 14 residues. V lost 5 bases to trimming and J lost 8 bases, with 15 bases between them. Germline V CDR1 and CDR2: SGHVS, FNYEAQ. The CDR3 DNA reads TGTGCCAGCAGCACGGGACTGGGGCAGGAAAAACTGTTTTTT. Translated, it gives CASSTGLGQEKLFF.

This clonotype was found a few times. The rearrangement joins TRBV7-2 to TRBJ2-1, with 7 bases identical to TRBD1. Judging by the DNA end, TRBJ2-7 fits better; the J call may be wrong. This CDR3 contains 14 residues. Germline-derived CDR1 and CDR2 are SGHTA and FQGNSA. CDR3 nucleotides: TGTGCCAGCAGCTTAAACAGGGGAGTAGGTGAGCAGTACTTC. Translation: CASSLNRGVGEQYF.

This clonotype was seen a few times. The chain links TRBV7-9 to TRBJ2-7; D gene ambiguous. Germline CDR1 and CDR2: SEHNR and FQNEAQ (reference sequence). The CDR3 loop spans 15 amino acids. V lost 1 base to trimming and J lost 2 bases, with 12 bases between them. This CDR3 reads CASSLGGVPPYEQYF. The CDR3 bases are TGTGCCAGCAGCTTAGGCGGAGTACCTCCCTACGAGCAGTACTTC.

This clonotype showed up many times. The chain employs TRBV5-5 and TRBJ2-7; D call uncertain. CDR3 length: 12 residues. Trimming left V 4 bases short and J 2 bases short, with 7 bases between. Germline V lookup: CDR1 SGHKS, CDR2 YYEKEE (reference sequence). The DNA for the CDR3 is TGTGCCAGCAGCCCGAAAGCCTACGAGCAGTACTTC. This encodes CASSPKAYEQYF.

The chain couples TRBV7-8 to TRBJ2-3; D possibly corresponds to TRBD2 (6 bases). The CDR3 spans 16 residues. Trimming left V 1 base short and J 6 bases short, with 17 bases between. The germline CDR1 and CDR2 sequences are SGHVS and FQNEAQ. CDR3 sequence (DNA): TGTGCCAGCAGCTTAGTGGGCGGGACGGATTTGGATACGCAGTATTTT. Amino acid sequence: CASSLVGGTDLDTQYF.

The V gene is TRBV5-5, the J gene TRBJ2-2, with D perhaps TRBD2 (5 bases). The CDR3 is 14 amino acids. The V end lost 0 bases, the J end lost 8 bases, and 11 bases lay between the germline ends. Germline V gives CDR1 SGHKS, CDR2 YYEKEE (reference sequence). The CDR3 nucleotides are TGTGCCAGCAGCTTGGGTCTAGCAGGTGGGGAGCTGTTTTTT. This translates into CASSLGLAGGELFF. Variable domain in full (rest from reference TRBV5-5 and TRBJ2-2): DAGVTQSPTHLIKTRGQQVTLRCSPISGHKSVSWYQQVLGQGPQFIFQYYEKEERGRGNFPDRFSARQFPNYSSELNVNALLLGDSALYLCASSLGLAGGELFFGEGSRLTVL.

This clonotype occurred many times. The chain is built from TRBV10-3 and TRBJ2-3; 9 bases map to TRBD2. The CDR3 sequence is 15 residues long. The ends lost 2 bases at V and 2 bases at J; junction bases unmatched: 2. The germline V gene has CDR1 ENHRY and CDR2 SYGVKD. CDR3 amino acids: CAISEASGATDTQYF. For the CDR3, the DNA is TGTGCCATCAGTGAGGCTAGCGGGGCCACAGATACGCAGTATTTT.

V usage is TRBV5-6 and J usage is TRBJ2-3, with D hard to call. Deletions cut 4 bases from V and 3 bases from J, with 15 bases between. Germline values: CDR1 SGHDT, CDR2 YYEEEE. The CDR3 has 15 amino acids. The chain's CDR3 is CASSPLDTRTDTQYF. Here the CDR3 DNA reads TGTGCCAGCAGCCCCTTGGATACTCGAACAGATACGCAGTATTTT. The full variable domain, its missing parts supplied by reference TRBV5-6 and TRBJ2-3, is DAGVTQSPTHLIKTRGQQVTLRCSPKSGHDTVSWYQQALGQGPQFIFQYYEEEERQRGNFPDRFSGHQFPNYSSELNVNALLLGDSALYLCASSPLDTRTDTQYFGPGTRLTVL.

The chain is built from TRBV9 and TRBJ2-5; no clear D gene. The CDR3 has 15 residues. The germline V gene has CDR1 SGDLS and CDR2 YYNGEE. Trimming stripped 3 bases from V and 4 bases from J, with 16 bases between. In DNA form, the CDR3 reads TGTGCCAGCAGCGCCGCGGCCGGGTCAGGAGAGACCCAGTACTTC. Residues: CASSAAAGSGETQYF.